The clone carrying this TCR beta chain was counted a few times. Its matching antigen is unknown. Repertoires were generated with immunoSEQ multiplex PCR, while TCRdb's copy carries only in-frame clones and drops some. This table has 90,000 to 95,000 clones, more than 70% appearing once. Autoimmune disease history or systemic immunosuppression excluded patients. This entry belongs to a study of OX40 agonist ivuxolimab in advanced cancers. Whole-study context: Patients were treated with intravenous ivuxolimab, dosed at 0.01 to 10 mg/kg and infused every 2 weeks. The mean age was approximately 60 years, ranging from about 20 to 85, with less than 90% of participants male.

V lost 3 bases and J lost 5, with 13 bases in between. The germline CDR1 and CDR2 sequences are SGHRS and YFSETQ. The CDR3 runs to 14 residues. Study outcomes and limitations: At doses 0.1 to 3.0 mg/kg, CD4+ and CD8+ clones expanded.

The chain employs TRBV5-1 and TRBJ2-3, with D possibly TRBD2 on 6 matching bases. Source: CD4+ or CD8+ T cells sorted from blood, taken in a trial of the OX40 agonist ivuxolimab. This TCR derives from an adult with an advanced solid tumor such as melanoma, head and neck, liver or kidney cancer. The CDR3 loop is CASSWGLAEDTQYF. The CDR3 DNA follows: TGCGCCAGCAGCTGGGGACTGGCGGAAGATACGCAGTATTTT.